These 29 T cell receptor beta chains share one sample of origin, sequenced in a study of blood T cell repertoires in COVID-19 (dated by TCRdb to 2018 to 2020). The library was built by means of the immunoSEQ multiplex PCR assay. Sourced from immuneACCESS, this table was stored by TCRdb with only in-frame sequences that have V and J called. A share of the clones is absent; for the studies checked, an unresolved V gene accounts for under half, and the remainder has no known explanation. The sample contains 50,000 to 70,000 clones, approximately 86% of them found a single time. Together, the top ten hold more than 6% of the sample. The sequencing input was peripheral blood. These receptors were taken from a human donor with active COVID-19. The donor label of this sample is uncertain.

V gene TRBV7-9 combines with J gene TRBJ2-7; the D gene is possibly TRBD1 (5 bases). V was clipped by 4 bases and J by 0 bases, with 10 bases between them. CDR3 length: 14 amino acids. Per germline, CDR1 SEHNR and CDR2 FQNEAQ (reference sequence). In DNA form, the CDR3 reads TGTGCCAGCAGCTACCAGGGTAGCTCCTACGAGCAGTACTTC. As protein: CASSYQGSSYEQYF.

The chain is built from TRBV9 and TRBJ2-5, with 10 bases matching TRBD2. In germline, CDR1 is SGDLS, CDR2 YYNGEE. The CDR3 covers 15 residues. V lost 1 base and J lost 1; bases outside the gene matches: 1. As DNA, the CDR3 is TGTGCCAGCAGCGTAAGCGGGGGGGTCCAAGAGACCCAGTACTTC. It encodes CASSVSGGVQETQYF.

The chain combines TRBV19 with TRBJ2-1; D remains ambiguous. This CDR3 has 12 amino acids. Per germline, CDR1 LNHDA and CDR2 SQIVND (reference sequence). V dropped 5 bases and J dropped 2 bases, with 4 bases sitting between them. Written as DNA, the CDR3 is TGTGCCAGTAGTTTAACCTACAATGAGCAGTTCTTC. Encoded protein: CASSLTYNEQFF.

J is TRBJ2-1 and V is TRBV7-3; D gene unclear. Trimming shortened V by 1 base and J by 4 bases, and 11 bases separated the two germline ends. CDR3 length: 15 residues. Germline CDR1 SGHTA, CDR2 FQGTGA. In DNA, the CDR3 is TGTGCCAGCAGCTTAATTGGCGGAGAATACAATGAGCAGTTCTTC. Translation: CASSLIGGEYNEQFF.

The CDR3 protein is CASAPGGAWNEQFF. In nucleotides, the CDR3 is TGTGCCAGCGCTCCGGGGGGCGCCTGGAATGAGCAGTTCTTC. This sequence joins TRBV28 and TRBJ2-1, with D possibly being TRBD2 (7 bases). CDR1 MDHEN and CDR2 SYDVKM come from the germline V gene. V lost 8 bases, J lost 7 bases, and 18 bases lay in between. This CDR3 is built from 14 residues.

This clone was seen just once. V is TRBV4-2 and J is TRBJ1-5; D might be TRBD1 (5 bases). V was clipped by 2 bases and J by 6 bases, with 11 bases between them. The CDR3 consists of 14 residues. The germline V gene has CDR1 LGHNA and CDR2 YNFKEQ. Here the CDR3 reads CASSQSRDPQPQHF. CDR3 DNA: TGTGCCAGCAGCCAAAGCAGGGATCCTCAGCCCCAGCATTTT.

The chain combines TRBV15 with TRBJ2-7; D remains ambiguous. Germline V gene data show CDR1 as LNHNV and CDR2 as YYDKDF (reference sequence). This CDR3 has 15 amino acids. Trimming cost V 0 bases and J 0 bases, with 9 bases left between them. CDR3 DNA: TGTGCCACCAGCAGAGATCTGAGTACCTCCTACGAGCAGTACTTC. This sequence encodes CATSRDLSTSYEQYF.

CDR3 nucleotides: TGCAGTGCTAGAGATGAAGGACAGAGGTACTTC. Its translation is CSARDEGQRYF. The chain has TRBV20-1 and TRBJ2-5, with D tentatively TRBD1 (6 bases). The CDR3 spans 11 residues. Trimming took off 0 bases at V and 13 bases at J, with 12 bases between the two ends. The germline V gene has CDR1 DFQATT and CDR2 SNEGSKA (reference sequence).

The sample holds a few counts of this clone. J is TRBJ1-5 and V is TRBV27; D not resolved. Germline V CDR1 and CDR2: MNHEY, SMNVEV (reference sequence). V gave up 5 bases and J gave up 7 bases, with 12 bases separating them. There are 13 residues in the CDR3. Written as DNA, the CDR3 is TGTGCCAGCAGTATTTCGGGTAAGCAGCCCCAGCATTTT. This encodes CASSISGKQPQHF.

The chain combines TRBV3-1 (or the pseudogene TRBV3-2) with TRBJ2-5, with D maybe TRBD2 (7 bases). From germline, CDR1 is LGHDT and CDR2 YNNKEL (reference sequence). V lost 4 bases, J lost 4 bases, and 16 bases lay in between. This CDR3 is 15 amino acids long. CDR3 coding DNA: TGTGCCAGCAGCCTAACGACAGGCGGGGGAGAGACCCAGTACTTC. Protein sequence: CASSLTTGGGETQYF.

The chain couples TRBV6-6 to TRBJ2-7, with 7 bases that match TRBD1. After removal of 6 bases from V and 2 bases from J, the junction contained 4 bases not matched to a gene. The CDR3 totals 13 residues. Germline V gene lookup returns CDR1 MNHNY and CDR2 SVGAGI (reference sequence). The CDR3 nucleotides read TGTGCCAGCAGACACAGGGGTGCCTACGAGCAGTACTTC. Its translation: CASRHRGAYEQYF.

This sequence joins TRBV7-9 and TRBJ2-7; tentatively, D is TRBD1 (5 bases). Germline values: CDR1 SEHNR, CDR2 FQNEAQ (reference sequence). CDR3 size: 12 residues. Trimming pared 0 bases from V and 5 bases from J, leaving 5 bases between. CDR3 sequence: CASSLAGDEQYF. The CDR3 nucleotides are TGTGCCAGCAGCTTAGCAGGGGACGAGCAGTACTTC. The full variable domain, its missing parts supplied by reference TRBV7-9 and TRBJ2-7, is DTGVSQNPRHKITKRGQNVTFRCDPISEHNRLYWYRQTLGQGPEFLTYFQNEAQLEKSRLLSDRFSAERPKGSFSTLEIQRTEQGDSAMYLCASSLAGDEQYFGPGTRLTVT.

The chain has TRBV2 and TRBJ1-4; TRBD1 matches 7 bases. This CDR3 contains 14 residues. Germline trimming cut 6 bases from V and 4 bases from J; bases unmatched to any gene: 5. Germline CDR1 is SNHLY and CDR2 is FYNNEI. The CDR3 DNA follows: TGTGCCAGCAGAGGACAGGCCGATAATGAAAAACTGTTTTTT. It encodes CASRGQADNEKLFF.

This chain connects TRBV7-6 to TRBJ1-6; the match to TRBD1 covers 7 bases. The germline V gene encodes CDR1 SGHVS and CDR2 FNYEAQ. The V and J ends lost 1 base and 8 bases, in that order; junction bases with no gene match: 5. This CDR3 comprises 15 residues. CDR3 amino acids: CASSLGSQGDSPLHF. The DNA for the CDR3 is TGTGCCAGCAGCTTAGGTTCCCAGGGGGATTCACCCCTCCACTTT.

This clone was counted only a few times. This chain connects TRBV10-1 to TRBJ1-1; D may be TRBD1 (6 bases). Per the germline V gene, CDR1 is WNHNN and CDR2 is SYGVQD (reference sequence). This CDR3 is 16 amino acids long. With 3 bases removed from V and 3 bases from J, the gap between germline ends came to 17 bases. The DNA of the CDR3 is TGCGCCAGCAGTGACCAGAAAACAGGGTGGTACACTGAAGCTTTCTTT. Amino acid sequence: CASSDQKTGWYTEAFF.

This clone was seen a handful of times. The genes are TRBV9 and TRBJ2-7; 9 bases agree with TRBD2. Per the germline V gene, CDR1 is SGDLS and CDR2 is YYNGEE. CDR3 size: 15 residues. V lost 0 bases to trimming and J lost 5 bases; unmatched junction nucleotides: 6. For the CDR3, the DNA is TGTGCCAGCAGCGTAGGCGGGAGGGCCGGGGACGAGCAGTACTTC. Amino acids: CASSVGGRAGDEQYF.

This chain connects TRBV11-2 to TRBJ1-1; TRBD1 aligns across 9 bases. The CDR3 is 15 residues long. Germline V lookup: CDR1 SGHAT, CDR2 FQNNGV. The J segment lost 0 bases and the V segment lost 5 bases, leaving 4 bases of the junction unmatched. The CDR3 here is CASSAGQGMNTEAFF. Here the CDR3 DNA reads TGTGCCAGCAGCGCCGGACAGGGGATGAACACTGAAGCTTTCTTT.

The V and J genes are TRBV5-1 and TRBJ2-2; D possibly corresponds to TRBD2 (6 bases). Per germline, CDR1 SGHRS and CDR2 YFSETQ. The CDR3 loop spans 16 amino acids. V dropped 4 bases and J dropped 8 bases, with 21 bases sitting between them. CDR3 DNA: TGCGCCAGCAGCGCGGGCGGGACTCTTATCGCGGGGGAGCTGTTTTTT. Its protein product is CASSAGGTLIAGELFF.

The CDR3 nucleotides are TGTGCCAGCAGCCAACCCCAGGGTTTAATGGAGACCCAGTACTTC. Translation: CASSQPQGLMETQYF. The chain carries TRBV3-1 (or the pseudogene TRBV3-2) and TRBJ2-5, with D tentatively TRBD1 (5 bases). CDR1 and CDR2 (germline): LGHDT, YNNKEL (reference sequence). Trimming removed 2 bases at V and 5 bases at J, with 15 bases between. CDR3 size: 15 residues.

The chain links TRBV30 to TRBJ2-3; possibly TRBD2 for D (6 bases). The V end was cut by 1 base, the J end by 6 bases, with 14 bases between. Germline CDR1 and CDR2: GTSNPN and SVGIG (reference sequence). CDR3 length: 14 amino acids. CDR3 DNA: TGTGCCTGGAGTGCCTCCAGACGGGAGGATACGCAGTATTTT. It codes for CAWSASRREDTQYF.

The chain couples TRBV25-1 to TRBJ2-3; 9 bases map to TRBD2. With V trimmed by 3 bases and J by 3 bases, 7 bases remained unmatched. The CDR3 totals 16 residues. CDR1 and CDR2 (germline): MGHDK, SYGVNS. The chain's CDR3 is CASSDPGSGSTDTQYF. CDR3 DNA sequence: TGTGCCAGCAGTGACCCGGGTAGCGGGAGTACAGATACGCAGTATTTT.

Only a few counts were recorded for this clone. The J gene is TRBJ2-1, the V gene TRBV4-1; 11 bases line up with TRBD1. V shed 3 bases, J shed 9 bases, and the junction held 4 bases outside the gene matches. The CDR3 loop spans 14 amino acids. Germline loops: CDR1 MGHRA, CDR2 YSYEKL. CDR3 in DNA: TGCGCCAGCAGCCATGGACAGGGGGCGGTTGAGCAGTTCTTC. This codes for CASSHGQGAVEQFF.

V is TRBV29-1 and J is TRBJ2-7; maybe TRBD1 (6 bases). The CDR3 length is 15 residues. The V end lost 0 bases, the J end lost 3 bases, and 15 bases lay between the germline ends. Germline V gene data show CDR1 as SQVTM and CDR2 as ANQGSEA. CDR3 in DNA: TGCAGCGTTGAAGATCCCCAGGGGCTCGACTACGAGCAGTACTTC. Its protein is CSVEDPQGLDYEQYF.

The chain uses TRBV5-4 and TRBJ2-7; possible D gene TRBD2, 6 bases. There are 15 residues in the CDR3. V dropped 4 bases and J dropped 3 bases, with 17 bases sitting between them. Germline CDR1 is SGHNT and CDR2 is YYREEE (reference sequence). The CDR3 here is CASSPRGLSGYEQYF. In nucleotides, the CDR3 is TGTGCCAGCAGCCCCCGAGGACTATCCGGCTACGAGCAGTACTTC.

The chain recombines TRBV4-1 with TRBJ2-7; D perhaps matches TRBD2 (6 bases). In germline, CDR1 is MGHRA, CDR2 YSYEKL. The CDR3 has 16 amino acids. Trimming left V 2 bases short and J 4 bases short, with 18 bases between. CDR3 in DNA: TGCGCCAGCAGCCAACAAGATTTAGTGGCGGGGTACGAGCAGTACTTC. As protein: CASSQQDLVAGYEQYF.

The chain links TRBV10-2 to TRBJ2-7, with D tentatively TRBD1 (5 bases). V was pared by 5 bases and J by 3 bases, with 11 bases between. Germline assignment: CDR1 WSHSY and CDR2 SAAADI. This CDR3 spans 13 amino acids. CDR3 sequence (DNA): TGCGCCAGCAGTACGACAGTTTACTACGAGCAGTACTTC. Amino acid sequence: CASSTTVYYEQYF.

The V and J genes are TRBV5-1 and TRBJ2-5, with 8 bases that match TRBD2. V shed 0 bases, J shed 3 bases, and the junction held 4 bases outside the gene matches. This CDR3 is 15 amino acids long. CDR1 SGHRS and CDR2 YFSETQ come from the germline V gene. Here the CDR3 reads CASSLGGAGEETQYF. The CDR3 DNA sequence: TGCGCCAGCAGCTTGGGGGGAGCGGGAGAAGAGACCCAGTACTTC.

For the CDR3, the DNA is TGTGCCAGCAGTGAAGCGCGAGGCGGGGGCTCCTACGAGCAGTACTTC. The encoded protein is CASSEARGGGSYEQYF. The chain recombines TRBV2 with TRBJ2-7; 7 nucleotides align to TRBD2. This CDR3 spans 16 amino acids. The V and J ends lost 0 bases and 0 bases, in that order; junction bases with no gene match: 5. Germline V gene sequence: CDR1 SNHLY, CDR2 FYNNEI.

The rearrangement joins TRBV20-1 to TRBJ1-5, with D perhaps TRBD1 (5 bases). With 3 bases removed from V and 4 bases from J, the gap between germline ends came to 22 bases. This CDR3 is 17 amino acids long. Germline CDR1 DFQATT, CDR2 SNEGSKA (reference sequence). The CDR3 nucleotides are TGCAGTGCTAGTAAACCAGGGCCGGGAGCCAGAAATCAGCCCCAGCATTTT. Translation: CSASKPGPGARNQPQHF.